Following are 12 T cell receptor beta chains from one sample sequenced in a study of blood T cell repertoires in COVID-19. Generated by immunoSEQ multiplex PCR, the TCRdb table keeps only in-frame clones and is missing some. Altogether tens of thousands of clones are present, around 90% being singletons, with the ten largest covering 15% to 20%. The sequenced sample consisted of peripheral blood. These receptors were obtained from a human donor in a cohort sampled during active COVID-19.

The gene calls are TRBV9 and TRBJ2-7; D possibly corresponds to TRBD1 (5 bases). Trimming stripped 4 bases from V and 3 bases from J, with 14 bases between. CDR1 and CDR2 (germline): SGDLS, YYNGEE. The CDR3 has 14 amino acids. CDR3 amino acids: CASSLRGTDYEQYF. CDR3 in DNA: TGTGCCAGCAGCCTTAGGGGTACTGACTACGAGCAGTACTTC.

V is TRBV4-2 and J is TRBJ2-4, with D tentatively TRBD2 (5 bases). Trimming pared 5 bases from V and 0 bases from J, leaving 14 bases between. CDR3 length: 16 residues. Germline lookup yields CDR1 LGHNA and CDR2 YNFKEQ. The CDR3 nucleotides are TGTGCCAGCAGCGATCTGGACTTGCTAGCCAAAAACATTCAGTACTTC. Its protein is CASSDLDLLAKNIQYF.

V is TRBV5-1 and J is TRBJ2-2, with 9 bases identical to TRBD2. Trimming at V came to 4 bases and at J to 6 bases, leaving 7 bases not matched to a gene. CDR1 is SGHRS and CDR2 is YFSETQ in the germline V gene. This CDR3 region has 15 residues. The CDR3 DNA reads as TGCGCCAGCAGCAAGGTAGCGGGAGAAGCCGGGGAGCTGTTTTTT. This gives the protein CASSKVAGEAGELFF.

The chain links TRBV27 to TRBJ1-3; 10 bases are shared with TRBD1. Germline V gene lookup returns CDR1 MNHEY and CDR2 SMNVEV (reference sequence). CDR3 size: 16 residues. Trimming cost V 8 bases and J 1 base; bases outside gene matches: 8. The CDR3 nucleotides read TGTGCCAGCCGGAGAGGGGGACAGGGGTCTGGAAACACCATATATTTT. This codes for CASRRGGQGSGNTIYF.

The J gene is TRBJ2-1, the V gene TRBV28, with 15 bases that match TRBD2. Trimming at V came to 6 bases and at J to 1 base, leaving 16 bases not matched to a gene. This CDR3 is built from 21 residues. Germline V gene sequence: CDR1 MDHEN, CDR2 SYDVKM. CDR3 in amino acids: CASRLPRTSGRVLGSYNEQFF. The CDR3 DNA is TGTGCCAGCAGGTTACCCAGGACTAGCGGGAGGGTGTTGGGGTCCTACAATGAGCAGTTCTTC.

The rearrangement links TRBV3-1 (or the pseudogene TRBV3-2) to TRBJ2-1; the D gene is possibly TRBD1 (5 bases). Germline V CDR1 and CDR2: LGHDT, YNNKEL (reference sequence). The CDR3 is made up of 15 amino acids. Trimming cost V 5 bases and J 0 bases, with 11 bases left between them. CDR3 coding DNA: TGTGCCAGCAGCAAGCCAGGGCGCTCCTACAATGAGCAGTTCTTC. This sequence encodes CASSKPGRSYNEQFF.

CDR3 bases: TGTGCCAGCAACAGGGCGTCGGACACTGAAGCTTTCTTT. It specifies CASNRASDTEAFF. The chain has TRBV25-1 and TRBJ1-1, with a possible D match to TRBD1 (6 bases). The V gene lost 7 bases and the J gene lost 3 bases, with 12 bases spanning the gap. The CDR3 spans 13 residues. CDR1 and CDR2 (germline): MGHDK, SYGVNS.

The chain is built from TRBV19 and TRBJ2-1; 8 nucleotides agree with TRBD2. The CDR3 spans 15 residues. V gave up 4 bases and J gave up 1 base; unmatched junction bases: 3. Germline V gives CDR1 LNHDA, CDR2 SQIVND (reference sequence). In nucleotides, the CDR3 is TGTGCCAGTAGTAGAGCGGGAGCGTCCTACAATGAGCAGTTCTTC. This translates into CASSRAGASYNEQFF.

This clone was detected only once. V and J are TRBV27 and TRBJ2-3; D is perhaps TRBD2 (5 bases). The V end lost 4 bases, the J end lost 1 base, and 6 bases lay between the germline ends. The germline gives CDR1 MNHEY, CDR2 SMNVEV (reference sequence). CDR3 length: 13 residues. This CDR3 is CASSWGGTDTQYF. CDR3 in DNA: TGTGCCAGCAGTTGGGGAGGCACAGATACGCAGTATTTT.

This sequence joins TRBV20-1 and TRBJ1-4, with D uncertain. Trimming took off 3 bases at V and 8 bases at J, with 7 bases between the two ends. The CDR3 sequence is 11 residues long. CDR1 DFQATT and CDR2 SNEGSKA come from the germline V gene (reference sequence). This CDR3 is CSARGREKLFF. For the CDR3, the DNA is TGCAGTGCTAGGGGGAGGGAAAAACTGTTTTTT.

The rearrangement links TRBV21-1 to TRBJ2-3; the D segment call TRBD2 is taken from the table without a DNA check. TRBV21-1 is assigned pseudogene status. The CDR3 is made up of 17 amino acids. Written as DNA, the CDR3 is TGTGCCAGCAGCAAAGGAAAGCGCCCAAACAGCACAGATACGCAGTATTTT. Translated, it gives CASSKGKRPNSTDTQYF.

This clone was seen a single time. This chain's CDR3 is CASSLETGYGYTF. The DNA for the CDR3 is TGCGCCAGCAGCTTGGAGACAGGCTATGGCTACACCTTC. The chain is built from TRBV5-1 and TRBJ1-2, with D perhaps matching TRBD1 (6 bases). This CDR3 is 13 amino acids long. Germline V lookup: CDR1 SGHRS, CDR2 YFSETQ. V lost 0 bases, J lost 4 bases, and 7 bases lay in between.